These 20 T cell receptor beta chains were sequenced from one sample in a study of CD8+ T cells in alopecia areata. Treatment reported: oral pan-JAK inhibitor, 5-10 mg twice daily. RNA was extracted and reverse transcribed into cDNA as the sequencing template. Sequencing was performed with immunoSEQ multiplex PCR; in TCRdb, only in-frame clones are kept and a portion is missing. Here the sample spans over 150,000 clones, 50% to 65% being singletons. This specimen was CD4+ T cells sorted from blood, taken at week 24, from a patient treated with tofacitinib. The source of these receptors is a human donor with alopecia areata.

CDR3 protein: CASSRPGPLKAQYF. The CDR3 nucleotides read TGTGCCAGCAGCCGACCGGGACCCCTGAAGGCCCAGTACTTC. The genes are TRBV7-2 and TRBJ2-5, with D perhaps TRBD1 or TRBD2 (5 bases each). CDR1 SGHTA and CDR2 FQGNSA come from the germline V gene. Between the trimmed V and J ends, which lost 5 bases and 9 bases, there was a span of 19 bases. The CDR3 extends over 14 amino acids.

This clone showed up just a few times. J is TRBJ1-2 and V is TRBV10-3; D gene ambiguous. This CDR3 has 14 residues. Germline assignment: CDR1 ENHRY and CDR2 SYGVKD. V was clipped by 0 bases and J by 6 bases, with 11 bases between them. CDR3 sequence: CAISESLGRNGYTF. CDR3 nucleotide sequence: TGTGCCATCAGTGAGTCCCTAGGACGGAATGGCTACACCTTC.

The rearrangement joins TRBV11-2 to TRBJ2-1; D could derive from TRBD1 or TRBD2 (6 bases each). The CDR3 is made up of 15 amino acids. Germline assignment: CDR1 SGHAT and CDR2 FQNNGV. Between the trimmed V and J ends, which lost 0 bases and 6 bases, there was a span of 12 bases. In DNA form, the CDR3 reads TGTGCCAGCAGCTTAGAGGGGGGCGTAAGCAATGAGCAGTTCTTC. The encoded protein is CASSLEGGVSNEQFF.

This chain links TRBV30 with TRBJ2-7; 10 nucleotides agree with TRBD1. CDR1 and CDR2 (germline): GTSNPN, SVGIG (reference sequence). The J segment lost 1 base and the V segment lost 3 bases, leaving 12 bases of the junction unmatched. The CDR3 totals 17 residues. The CDR3 DNA follows: TGTGCCTGGAGGGAGGACAGGGGGAAAGCAGGGTCCTACGAGCAGTACTTC. Amino acids: CAWREDRGKAGSYEQYF.

The CDR3 DNA sequence: TGTGCCAGCAGTTCCCCGACAGGAGTCAACACCGGGGAGCTGTTTTTT. Encoded protein: CASSSPTGVNTGELFF. The rearrangement uses TRBV27 and TRBJ2-2, with D perhaps matching TRBD1 (6 bases). V was pared by 4 bases and J by 2 bases, with 14 bases between. Germline CDR1 MNHEY, CDR2 SMNVEV (reference sequence). The CDR3 loop spans 16 amino acids.

Here the CDR3 reads CASSETETNTEAFF. The CDR3 region has the DNA TGCGCCAGCAGTGAGACAGAGACAAACACTGAAGCTTTCTTT. The chain uses TRBV10-2 and TRBJ1-1; no reliable D call. Trimming took 2 bases from V and 2 from J, leaving 9 bases between them. Per the germline V gene, CDR1 is WSHSY and CDR2 is SAAADI. The CDR3 extends over 14 amino acids.

The chain couples TRBV18 to TRBJ2-7; D is ambiguous. The CDR3 is 15 amino acids. The V gene's germline CDR1 is KGHSH and CDR2 LQKENI. Trimming cost V 6 bases and J 4 bases, with 19 bases left between them. For the CDR3, the DNA is TGTGCCAGCTCGTCAATCCAGGAGTCCTTGTACGAGCAGTACTTC. Its protein is CASSSIQESLYEQYF.

CDR3 in amino acids: CASSLSGTGEAFF. In DNA form, the CDR3 reads TGTGCCAGCAGCTTAAGTGGGACAGGTGAAGCTTTCTTT. The genes are TRBV7-9 and TRBJ1-1, with 8 bases matching TRBD1. The CDR3 covers 13 residues. The junction had 3 bases not matched to a gene; V was cut back by 2 bases and J by 7 bases. CDR1 is SEHNR, CDR2 FQNEAQ, per germline (reference sequence). The whole variable domain, filled in from reference TRBV7-9 and TRBJ1-1, reads DTGVSQNPRHKITKRGQNVTFRCDPISEHNRLYWYRQTLGQGPEFLTYFQNEAQLEKSRLLSDRFSAERPKGSFSTLEIQRTEQGDSAMYLCASSLSGTGEAFFGQGTRLTVV.

V and J are TRBV2 and TRBJ1-6; D is unclear. With 1 base removed from V and 9 bases from J, the gap between germline ends came to 10 bases. Germline V lookup: CDR1 SNHLY, CDR2 FYNNEI. The CDR3 has 14 residues. Written as DNA, the CDR3 is TGTGCCAGCAGTGAAGAGCAGGTCTTTTCACCCCTCCACTTT. It specifies CASSEEQVFSPLHF.

The chain combines TRBV18 with TRBJ1-5, with 10 bases that match TRBD1. The CDR3 covers 15 residues. Germline CDR1 KGHSH, CDR2 LQKENI. With V trimmed by 3 bases and J by 3 bases, 2 bases remained unmatched. The CDR3 DNA reads TGTGCCAGCTCACCGGGACAGGGGAACAATCAGCCCCAGCATTTT. Encoded protein: CASSPGQGNNQPQHF.

The rearrangement uses TRBV11-2 and TRBJ1-1; D not certain. CDR1 is SGHAT, CDR2 FQNNGV, per germline. The CDR3 extends over 14 amino acids. V lost 5 bases, J lost 1 base, and 11 bases lay in between. The CDR3 bases are TGTGCCAGCAGCGCCTCCAGGACGAACACTGAAGCTTTCTTT. This codes for CASSASRTNTEAFF.

This rearrangement joins TRBV18 to TRBJ2-5; 8 bases map to TRBD2. Germline V gene sequence: CDR1 KGHSH, CDR2 LQKENI. V shed 6 bases, J shed 3 bases, and the junction held 9 bases outside the gene matches. CDR3 length: 15 amino acids. The CDR3 DNA is TGTGCCAGCTCCCCCGGGGAGCGGGGGAAAGAGACCCAGTACTTC. Protein: CASSPGERGKETQYF. The full variable domain, in which reference TRBV18 and TRBJ2-5 provide the parts outside the CDR3, is NAGVMQNPRHLVRRRGQEARLRCSPMKGHSHVYWYRQLPEEGLKFMVYLQKENIIDESGMPKERFSAEFPKEGPSILRIQQVVRGDSAAYFCASSPGERGKETQYFGPGTRLLVL.

This clone came up once. CDR3 bases: TGCAGCGTAATACAGGGGGAGTTTGGCTACACCTTC. Its protein product is CSVIQGEFGYTF. The chain employs TRBV29-1 and TRBJ1-2, with TRBD1 identical over 8 bases. J gave up 7 bases and V 6 bases, and 7 bases lay outside the gene matches. This CDR3 is 12 amino acids long. Germline assignment: CDR1 SQVTM and CDR2 ANQGSEA.

The chain carries TRBV7-9 and TRBJ2-7; D unresolved. This CDR3 comprises 11 residues. The germline V gene has CDR1 SEHNR and CDR2 FQNEAQ (reference sequence). Trimming removed 0 bases at V and 5 bases at J, with 2 bases between. The CDR3 loop reads CASSLANEQYF. The CDR3 DNA follows: TGTGCCAGCAGCTTAGCCAACGAGCAGTACTTC.

This sequence joins TRBV2 and TRBJ1-5; D is perhaps TRBD1 (6 bases). V lost 6 bases to trimming and J lost 4 bases, with 22 bases between them. CDR3 length: 17 amino acids. Germline CDR1 SNHLY, CDR2 FYNNEI. The CDR3 region is CASSRNPGQTRNQPQHF. CDR3 bases: TGTGCCAGCAGCCGAAACCCAGGACAGACCAGAAATCAGCCCCAGCATTTT.

Only a few counts were recorded for this clone. The CDR3 loop reads CASSRDATLLAGTGELFF. The CDR3 DNA follows: TGTGCCAGCAGCCGGGACGCAACTCTTCTTGCGGGGACCGGGGAGCTGTTTTTT. The V and J genes are TRBV21-1 and TRBJ2-2; the table's TRBD2 call for D was not verified on the DNA. TRBV21-1 is a listed pseudogene. This CDR3 has 18 residues.

This clone occurred once. The gene calls are TRBV7-9 and TRBJ2-6, with 11 nucleotides matching TRBD1. The CDR3 spans 18 residues. The V gene end was trimmed by 3 bases and the J gene end by 1 base; junction bases not matched to a gene: 5. Per germline, CDR1 SEHNR and CDR2 FQNEAQ (reference sequence). In DNA form, the CDR3 reads TGTGCCAGCAGCTTCGCCGGGACAGGGGGATCTGGGGCCAACGTCCTGACTTTC. It codes for CASSFAGTGGSGANVLTF.

The chain carries TRBV2 and TRBJ1-5; no firm D call. Germline CDR1 SNHLY, CDR2 FYNNEI. Deletions cut 2 bases from V and 2 bases from J, with 10 bases between. CDR3 size: 15 residues. In DNA, the CDR3 is TGTGCCAGCAGTGAATGGAGGGCAGGCAATCAGCCCCAGCATTTT. It is translated as CASSEWRAGNQPQHF.

The CDR3 DNA reads as TGTGCCAGCAGCGTAGGGGGGACAGGAATTTTTAGCACAGATACGCAGTATTTT. Translated, it gives CASSVGGTGIFSTDTQYF. The chain carries TRBV9 and TRBJ2-3, with TRBD1 matching 8 bases. After removal of 0 bases from V and 0 bases from J, the junction contained 9 bases not matched to a gene. The germline CDR1 and CDR2 sequences are SGDLS and YYNGEE. This CDR3 spans 18 amino acids.

This clone was seen just once. The genes are TRBV28 and TRBJ2-3; D may be TRBD1 (6 bases). CDR3 length equals 14 residues. The germline CDR1 and CDR2 sequences are MDHEN and SYDVKM. Trimming stripped 5 bases from V and 0 bases from J, with 9 bases between. The CDR3 is CASSLQGSTDTQYF. As DNA, the CDR3 is TGTGCCAGCAGTCTACAGGGAAGCACAGATACGCAGTATTTT.